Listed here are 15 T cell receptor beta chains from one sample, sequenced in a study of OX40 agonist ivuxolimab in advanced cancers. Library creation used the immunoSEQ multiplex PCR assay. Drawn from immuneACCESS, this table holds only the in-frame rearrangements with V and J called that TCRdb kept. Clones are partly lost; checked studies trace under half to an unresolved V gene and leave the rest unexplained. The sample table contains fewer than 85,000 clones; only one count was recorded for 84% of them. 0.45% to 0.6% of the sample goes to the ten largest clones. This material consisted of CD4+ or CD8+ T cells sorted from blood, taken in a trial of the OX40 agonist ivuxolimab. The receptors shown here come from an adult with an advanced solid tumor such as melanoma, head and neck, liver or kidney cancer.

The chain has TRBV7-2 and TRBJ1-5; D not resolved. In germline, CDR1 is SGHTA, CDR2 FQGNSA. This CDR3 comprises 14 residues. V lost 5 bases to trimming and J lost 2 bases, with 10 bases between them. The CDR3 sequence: CASSQNLGNQPQHF. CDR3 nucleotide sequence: TGTGCCAGCAGCCAAAATCTTGGCAATCAGCCCCAGCATTTT.

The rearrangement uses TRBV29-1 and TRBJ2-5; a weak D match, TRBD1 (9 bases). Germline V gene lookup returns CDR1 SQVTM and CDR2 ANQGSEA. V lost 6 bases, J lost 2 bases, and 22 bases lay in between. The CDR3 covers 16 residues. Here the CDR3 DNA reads TGCAGCGTCGAGGGGAATAGCGGGACAGGGCAAGAGACCCAGTACTTC. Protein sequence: CSVEGNSGTGQETQYF.

The CDR3 DNA sequence: TGTGCCAGCAGCCGCCGAGCAGGGATGCATGGCTACACCTTC. Protein: CASSRRAGMHGYTF. V is TRBV6-5 and J is TRBJ1-2, with D possibly TRBD1 on 5 matching bases. V was cut by 6 bases and J by 6 bases, with 17 bases left in between. There are 14 residues in the CDR3. Germline lookup yields CDR1 MNHEY and CDR2 SVGAGI.

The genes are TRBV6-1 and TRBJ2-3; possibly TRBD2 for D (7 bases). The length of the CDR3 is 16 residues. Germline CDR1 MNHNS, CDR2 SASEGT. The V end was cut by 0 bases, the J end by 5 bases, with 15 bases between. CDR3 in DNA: TGTGCCAGCAGTGAAGCTTTTGGGGGGGCCGGAGATACGCAGTATTTT. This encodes CASSEAFGGAGDTQYF.

This CDR3 is CASSLGGTGTYNSPLHF. For the CDR3, the DNA is TGTGCCAGCAGCTTAGGGGGGACAGGAACCTATAATTCACCCCTCCACTTT. The rearrangement joins TRBV7-9 to TRBJ1-6; 8 nucleotides agree with TRBD1. Per the germline V gene, CDR1 is SEHNR and CDR2 is FQNEAQ (reference sequence). Trimming at V came to 1 base and at J to 2 bases, leaving 4 bases not matched to a gene. The CDR3 loop spans 17 amino acids.

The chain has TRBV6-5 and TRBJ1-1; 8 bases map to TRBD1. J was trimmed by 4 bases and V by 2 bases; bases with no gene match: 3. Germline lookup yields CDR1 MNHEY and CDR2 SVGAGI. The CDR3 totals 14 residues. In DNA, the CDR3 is TGTGCCAGCAGTTACACAGGGGGTGGCACTGAAGCTTTCTTT. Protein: CASSYTGGGTEAFF.

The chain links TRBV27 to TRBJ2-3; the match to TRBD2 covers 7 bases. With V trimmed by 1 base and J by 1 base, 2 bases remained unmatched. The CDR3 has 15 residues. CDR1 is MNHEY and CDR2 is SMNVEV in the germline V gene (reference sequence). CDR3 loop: CASSLYGGGTDTQYF. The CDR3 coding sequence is TGTGCCAGCAGTTTATATGGGGGGGGCACAGATACGCAGTATTTT.

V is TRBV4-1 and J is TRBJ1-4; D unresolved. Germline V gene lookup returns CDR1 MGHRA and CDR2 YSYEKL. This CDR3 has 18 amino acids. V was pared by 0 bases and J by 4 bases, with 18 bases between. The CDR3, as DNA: TGCGCCAGCAGCCAAGAAGCCCGGAGATTGGGAGGTAATGAAAAACTGTTTTTT. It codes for CASSQEARRLGGNEKLFF.

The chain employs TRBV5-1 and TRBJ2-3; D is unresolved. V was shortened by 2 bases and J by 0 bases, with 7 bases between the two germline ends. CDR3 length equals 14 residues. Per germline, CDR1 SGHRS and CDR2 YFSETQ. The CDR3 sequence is CASSLGSSTDTQYF. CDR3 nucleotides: TGCGCCAGCAGCTTAGGTTCTAGCACAGATACGCAGTATTTT.

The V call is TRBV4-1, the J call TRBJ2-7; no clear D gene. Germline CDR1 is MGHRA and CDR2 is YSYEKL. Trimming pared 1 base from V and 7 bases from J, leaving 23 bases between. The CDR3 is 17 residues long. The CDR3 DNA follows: TGCGCCAGCAGCCAAGGGGCCATTCGGACCTCCTCCGGGGAGCAGTACTTC. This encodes CASSQGAIRTSSGEQYF.

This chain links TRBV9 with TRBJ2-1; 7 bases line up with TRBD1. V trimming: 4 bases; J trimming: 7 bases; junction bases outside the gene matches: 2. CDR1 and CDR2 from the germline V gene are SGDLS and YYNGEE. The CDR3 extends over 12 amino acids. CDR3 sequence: CASSQGENEQFF. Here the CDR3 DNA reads TGTGCCAGCAGCCAGGGGGAAAATGAGCAGTTCTTC.

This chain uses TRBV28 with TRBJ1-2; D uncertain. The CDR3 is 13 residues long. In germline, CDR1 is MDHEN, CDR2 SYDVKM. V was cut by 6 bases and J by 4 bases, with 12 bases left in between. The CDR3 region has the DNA TGTGCCAGCAGCCCTTTCAGTATCTATGGCTACACCTTC. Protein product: CASSPFSIYGYTF.

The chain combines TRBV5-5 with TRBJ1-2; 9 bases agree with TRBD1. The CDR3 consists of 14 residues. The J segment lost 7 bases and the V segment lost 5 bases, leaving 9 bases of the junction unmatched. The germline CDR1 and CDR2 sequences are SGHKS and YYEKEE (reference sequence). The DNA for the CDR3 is TGTGCCAGCAGAGCACCGGGACAGGGTCGTGGCTACACCTTC. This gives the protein CASRAPGQGRGYTF.

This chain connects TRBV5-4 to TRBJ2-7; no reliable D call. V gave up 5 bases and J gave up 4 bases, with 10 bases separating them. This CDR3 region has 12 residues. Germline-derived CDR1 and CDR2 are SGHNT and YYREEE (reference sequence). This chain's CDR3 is CASSFDFYEQYF. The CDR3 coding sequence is TGTGCCAGCAGTTTCGACTTTTACGAGCAGTACTTC.

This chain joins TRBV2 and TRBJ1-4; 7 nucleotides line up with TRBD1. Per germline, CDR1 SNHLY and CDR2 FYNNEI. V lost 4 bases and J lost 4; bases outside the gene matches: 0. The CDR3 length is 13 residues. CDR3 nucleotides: TGTGCCAGCAGTGGACAGGGTAATGAAAAACTGTTTTTT. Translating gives CASSGQGNEKLFF.